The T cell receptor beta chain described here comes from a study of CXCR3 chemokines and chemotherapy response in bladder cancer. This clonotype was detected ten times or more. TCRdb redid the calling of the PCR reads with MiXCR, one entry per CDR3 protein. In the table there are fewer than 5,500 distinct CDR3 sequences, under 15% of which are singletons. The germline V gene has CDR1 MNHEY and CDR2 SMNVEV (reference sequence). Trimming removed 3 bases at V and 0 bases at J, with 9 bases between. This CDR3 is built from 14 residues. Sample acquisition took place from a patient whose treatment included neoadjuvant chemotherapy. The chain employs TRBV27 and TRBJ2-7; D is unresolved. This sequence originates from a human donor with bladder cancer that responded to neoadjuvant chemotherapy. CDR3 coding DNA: TGTGCCAGCAGTTTTTACGGAGTCTCCTACGAGCAGTACTTC. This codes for CASSFYGVSYEQYF.